These 5 T cell receptor beta chains originate from one sample sequenced in a study of beta chain features in type 1 diabetes (dated by TCRdb to 2016 to 2018). Antigen specificity for these receptors is unknown. The research as a whole found: In all four CD4+ subsets, TCRB CDR3 length was moderately but significantly shorter in type 1 diabetes patients.

To prepare the library, the immunoSEQ multiplex PCR assay was applied. All of the isolated RNA was reverse transcribed with the High Capacity cDNA Reverse Transcription Kit, so expressed TCRB transcripts were sequenced. This is the immuneACCESS table as TCRdb keeps it, with only in-frame sequences that have V and J called. A part of the clones is gone; compared with another copy, unresolved V genes explain less than half, and the rest is unexplained. The table for this sample lists approximately 150,000 clones; around an eighth of them were counted only once. 1.3% of the sample is taken by the ten largest. The specimen was central memory CD4+ T cells from blood. The receptor set was obtained from a man younger than 35 with type 1 diabetes.

J is TRBJ2-3 and V is TRBV7-6; 9 bases are shared with TRBD1. Germline CDR1 and CDR2: SGHVS and FNYEAQ. The trim removed 5 bases at V and 5 bases at J, leaving 8 bases unmatched. This CDR3 contains 15 residues. The CDR3 reads CASSRGQGTGDTQYF. In nucleotides, the CDR3 is TGTGCCAGCAGCCGCGGACAGGGGACGGGAGATACGCAGTATTTT.

The genes are TRBV5-1 and TRBJ1-6; D gene unclear. The CDR3 has 15 residues. V lost 2 bases to trimming and J lost 9 bases, with 15 bases between them. Germline V gene sequence: CDR1 SGHRS, CDR2 YFSETQ. CDR3 in amino acids: CASSLLGTGGSPLHF. The CDR3 DNA follows: TGCGCCAGCAGCTTATTGGGAACCGGCGGTTCACCCCTCCACTTT.

This clone was found a few times. The sample holds other DNA sequences that translate to the same CDR3. The chain uses TRBV7-2 and TRBJ2-7; D gene uncertain. V lost 3 bases and J lost 0, with 0 bases in between. The germline gives CDR1 SGHTA, CDR2 FQGNSA. The CDR3 has 11 residues. CDR3 in DNA: TGTGCCAGCAGCTTCTCCTACGAGCAGTACTTC. This codes for CASSFSYEQYF.

In this sample, this clone turned up a few times. The rearrangement uses TRBV2 and TRBJ2-6; no clear D. Trimming left V 5 bases short and J 2 bases short, with 10 bases between. The CDR3 is 15 amino acids. Germline V gene sequence: CDR1 SNHLY, CDR2 FYNNEI. DNA for the CDR3: TGTGCCAGCAGTCGACAAAGGACTGGGGCCAACGTCCTGACTTTC. Its translation: CASSRQRTGANVLTF. Complete variable domain (other parts from reference TRBV2 and TRBJ2-6): EPEVTQTPSHQVTQMGQEVILRCVPISNHLYFYWYRQILGQKVEFLVSFYNNEISEKSEIFDDQFSVERPDGSNFTLKIRSTKLEDSAMYFCASSRQRTGANVLTFGAGSRLTVL.

This clone has ten or more counts. The rearrangement joins TRBV7-6 to TRBJ2-5; unclear D gene. The CDR3 totals 12 residues. CDR1 SGHVS and CDR2 FNYEAQ come from the germline V gene. V was clipped by 3 bases and J by 3 bases, with 5 bases between them. DNA for the CDR3: TGTGCCAGCAGCTTTCCTAAAGAGACCCAGTACTTC. Translating gives CASSFPKETQYF.